This T cell receptor beta chain was observed in a study of T-cell memory formation after mild COVID-19. General study results and limits: Confirmation was lacking for SARS-CoV-2 specificity of second-wave clones that peaked on day 37. Contracting CD4+ clones sat mainly in CM and EM; CD8+ in EMRA.

As concerns this clonotype: The antigen remains undetermined.

The trim removed 0 bases at V and 3 bases at J, leaving 5 bases unmatched. The germline V gene encodes CDR1 DFQATT and CDR2 SNEGSKA (reference sequence). This CDR3 has 14 amino acids. Each CDR3 protein gets one entry after TCRdb re-called the 5' RACE reads with MiXCR. The sample carries around 140,000 distinct CDR3 sequences, approximately 25% recorded once. The receptor comes from an adult woman who had mild COVID-19 (a few samples of this study predate the infection). Cell type and time point are not known. Sample: PBMCs or a T cell subset sorted from them (not recorded which). The chain employs TRBV20-1 and TRBJ2-7, with 7 bases lining up with TRBD1. The CDR3 sequence is CSARDGGQFYEQYF. Written as DNA, the CDR3 is TGCAGTGCTAGAGATGGGGGACAGTTCTACGAGCAGTACTTC.